This T cell receptor beta chain originates from a study of blood T cell repertoires in COVID-19. In the study overall: COVID-19 samples from acute and convalescent phases originated in the United States, Italy and Spain. PBMCs, B-cell-depleted T cells, or T cells were the source of the cDNA or gDNA that made up the material.

Original processing notes: Reference gene primer amplification gave estimated nucleated cell counts. The repertoire was sequenced with immunoSEQ multiplex PCR; TCRdb's copy has only in-frame clones and lacks some. V and J calls and clone size are those listed in that table; D and trimming were worked out from the DNA. The sample has fewer than 200,000 clones, around 83% seen once. Trimming removed 6 bases from V and 4 bases from J, with 18 bases in between. This CDR3 is 15 amino acids long. CDR1 is SGHRS, CDR2 YFSETQ, per germline. This clone was found once. The rearrangement links TRBV5-1 to TRBJ2-3; tentative D call: TRBD2 (6 bases). The material sequenced was peripheral blood. This TCR was recovered from a woman aged 55 to 70 with acute or convalescent COVID-19. The CDR3 region has the DNA TGCGCCAGCAATGAGCCGGGAGTTAGTTCAGATACGCAGTATTTT. Translating it yields CASNEPGVSSDTQYF.